These 23 T cell receptor beta chains originate from one sample sequenced in a study of T-cell reconstitution after alpha-beta-depleted transplantation in children. Unique molecular identifiers were incorporated when the TCRbeta library was constructed. TCRdb processed the PCR reads anew with MiXCR; each CDR3 protein has one entry. The repertoire includes 540,000 or so distinct CDR3 sequences, under 25% of them detected once, and 12% to 15% sits in the top ten. Here the sequenced sample was PBMCs, mostly from graft donor cells, taken 360 days after TCRalphabeta/CD19-depleted stem cell transplant. These receptors all stem from a boy under three years old who had a stem cell transplant for acute myeloid leukemia, so the T cells may come from the graft donor.

This clonotype turned up a few times. As DNA, the CDR3 is TGCAGCGTTCAGATCAGCGGGGGGGCTGAGCAGTTCTTC. This encodes CSVQISGGAEQFF. The rearrangement uses TRBV29-1 and TRBJ2-1, with 10 bases fitting TRBD2. CDR3 length: 13 residues. The germline CDR1 and CDR2 sequences are SQVTM and ANQGSEA. The V segment lost 5 bases and the J segment 9 bases; nucleotides outside the gene matches: 7.

The rearrangement links TRBV20-1 to TRBJ1-2, with a tentative D call TRBD1 (6 bases). Per germline, CDR1 DFQATT and CDR2 SNEGSKA (reference sequence). Trimming cost V 6 bases and J 4 bases, with 15 bases left between them. The CDR3 has 13 amino acids. The CDR3 bases are TGCAGTGCCCCTGACAGGACCCTCTATGGCTACACCTTC. As protein: CSAPDRTLYGYTF.

The chain combines TRBV6-5 with TRBJ1-4; 7 bases agree with TRBD1. Germline values: CDR1 MNHEY, CDR2 SVGAGI. The CDR3 totals 16 residues. J was trimmed by 0 bases and V by 6 bases; bases with no gene match: 7. As DNA, the CDR3 is TGTGCCAGCAGAATGACCCAGGGGGCAACTAATGAAAAACTGTTTTTT. This translates into CASRMTQGATNEKLFF.

The V and J genes are TRBV7-9 and TRBJ2-1, with TRBD1 matching over 9 bases. Germline trimming cut 2 bases from V and 6 bases from J; bases unmatched to any gene: 8. The CDR3 sequence is 16 residues long. Germline CDR1 is SEHNR and CDR2 is FQNEAQ (reference sequence). DNA for the CDR3: TGTGCCAGCAGCTTAAGGGACAGGGAATGGGTCAATGAGCAGTTCTTC. It is translated as CASSLRDREWVNEQFF.

The V gene is TRBV12-3 or TRBV12-4, the J gene TRBJ2-4, with a weak D call TRBD1 (5 bases). The CDR3 sequence is 15 residues long. V lost 7 bases and J 0 bases, leaving 13 bases between the germline ends. The CDR3 bases are TGTGCCAGCACCAATTCAGGGAAAGCCAAAAACATTCAGTACTTC. Translating it yields CASTNSGKAKNIQYF.

The chain couples TRBV12-3 or TRBV12-4 to TRBJ2-5; either TRBD1 or TRBD2 may fit D (5 bases each). This CDR3 has 16 residues. V was pared by 5 bases and J by 5 bases, with 21 bases between. The CDR3 nucleotides are TGTGCCAGCAGTCAATTTTTATGGGGGAAAGTGGAGACCCAGTACTTC. This encodes CASSQFLWGKVETQYF.

The chain links TRBV6-5 to TRBJ2-2; possibly TRBD1 for D (5 bases). Germline V gives CDR1 MNHEY, CDR2 SVGAGI. The CDR3 covers 16 residues. V was clipped by 0 bases and J by 2 bases, with 10 bases between them. CDR3 loop: CASSYSSGYNTGELFF. CDR3 bases: TGTGCCAGCAGTTACTCGTCAGGGTACAACACCGGGGAGCTGTTTTTT.

This chain links TRBV12-3 or TRBV12-4 with TRBJ2-5; D unresolved. Trimming stripped 5 bases from V and 5 bases from J, with 6 bases between. CDR3 size: 11 residues. In DNA, the CDR3 is TGTGCCAGCAGTCACCGGGAGACCCAGTACTTC. It specifies CASSHRETQYF.

This clonotype turned up a few times. The chain carries TRBV24-1 and TRBJ2-1; D possibly matches TRBD1 or TRBD2 (5 bases each). The V end lost 9 bases, the J end lost 9 bases, and 23 bases lay between the germline ends. The germline CDR1 and CDR2 sequences are KGHDR and SFDVKD. The CDR3 spans 15 residues. The CDR3 bases are TGTGCCACCGGGACGGACATCAGGAATGAGGGTGAGCAGTTCTTC. Translating gives CATGTDIRNEGEQFF.

This CDR3 is CASSLGAPITGSNQPQHF. The DNA of the CDR3 is TGTGCCAGCAGCTTAGGGGCCCCAATTACGGGGAGCAATCAGCCCCAGCATTTT. The chain is built from TRBV7-8 and TRBJ1-5; D is unclear. The CDR3 consists of 18 residues. Trimming left V 1 base short and J 1 base short, with 17 bases between. CDR1 SGHVS and CDR2 FQNEAQ come from the germline V gene. The full variable domain, with the rest looked up from reference TRBV7-8 and TRBJ1-5, is GAGVSQSPRYKVAKRGQDVALRCDPISGHVSLFWYQQALGQGPEFLTYFQNEAQLDKSGLPSDRFFAERPEGSVSTLKIQRTQQEDSAVYLCASSLGAPITGSNQPQHFGDGTRLSIL.

This clonotype was observed a handful of times. The chain links TRBV12-3 or TRBV12-4 to TRBJ2-3; 8 bases fit TRBD1. The J segment lost 5 bases and the V segment lost 2 bases, leaving 6 bases of the junction unmatched. The CDR3 totals 15 residues. The CDR3 bases are TGTGCCAGCAGTTTACCGACAGGGGTATTAGATACGCAGTATTTT. Translated: CASSLPTGVLDTQYF.

This clonotype was seen at least ten times. CDR3 DNA: TGTGCCAGCAGTTCCCGGCGGGGGGCTACAGATACGCAGTATTTT. Encoded protein: CASSSRRGATDTQYF. The chain links TRBV12-3 or TRBV12-4 to TRBJ2-3, with 8 bases identical to TRBD2. The CDR3 is 15 amino acids. V trimming: 4 bases; J trimming: 3 bases; junction bases outside the gene matches: 6.

This clonotype was observed a few times. V is TRBV15 and J is TRBJ2-7; D is uncertain. Germline-derived CDR1 and CDR2 are LNHNV and YYDKDF (reference sequence). The CDR3 contains 14 residues. V lost 0 bases to trimming and J lost 7 bases, with 13 bases between them. The CDR3 loop is CATSRDKAAPEQYV. The CDR3 nucleotides are TGTGCCACCAGCAGAGATAAGGCAGCCCCTGAGCAGTACGTC.

This clonotype appeared a few times. The genes are TRBV27 and TRBJ2-1, with 10 bases fitting TRBD2. The CDR3 covers 16 residues. V lost 4 bases, J lost 5 bases, and 8 bases stayed unmatched. CDR1 and CDR2 (germline): MNHEY, SMNVEV (reference sequence). The CDR3 loop reads CASSSTLAGAHNEQFF. CDR3 nucleotides: TGTGCCAGCAGTTCGACTCTAGCGGGGGCCCACAATGAGCAGTTCTTC.

The chain has TRBV5-1 and TRBJ2-3, with D possibly being TRBD2 (6 bases). Germline CDR1 is SGHRS and CDR2 is YFSETQ. CDR3 length equals 14 residues. The V end lost 4 bases, the J end lost 0 bases, and 9 bases lay between the germline ends. The CDR3 nucleotides read TGCGCCAGCAGCCCGGAGGGGAGCACAGATACGCAGTATTTT. Translation: CASSPEGSTDTQYF.

This chain connects TRBV20-1 to TRBJ2-7; D is unresolved. V was cut by 0 bases and J by 6 bases, with 18 bases left in between. Germline CDR1 reads DFQATT; CDR2 reads SNEGSKA (reference sequence). The CDR3 contains 15 residues. The CDR3 bases are TGCAGTGCTAGAGACCCACTCACTGGACCCGGCGAGCAGTACGTC. Translated: CSARDPLTGPGEQYV.

V is TRBV6-2 or TRBV6-3 and J is TRBJ1-1; D uncertain. Trimming removed 3 bases at V and 1 base at J, with 6 bases between. Germline values: CDR1 MNHEY, CDR2 SVGEGT. The CDR3 is made up of 13 amino acids. CDR3 nucleotides: TGTGCCAGCAGTTATTTTGGGAACACTGAAGCTTTCTTT. Translation gives CASSYFGNTEAFF.

As DNA, the CDR3 is TGTGCCAGCAGCACAGGGGGCAGGGACAATGAGCAGTTCTTC. This codes for CASSTGGRDNEQFF. This chain joins TRBV28 and TRBJ2-1; 9 bases are a match to TRBD1. V was pared by 6 bases and J by 5 bases, with 5 bases of the junction left unmatched. The CDR3 has 14 amino acids. Germline V CDR1 and CDR2: MDHEN, SYDVKM.

The gene calls are TRBV6-1 and TRBJ2-3; D is tentatively TRBD1 or TRBD2 (5 bases each). V dropped 6 bases and J dropped 2 bases, with 12 bases sitting between them. The CDR3 has 14 residues. Looked up from germline, CDR1 is MNHNS and CDR2 is SASEGT. This CDR3 reads CASSRQRITDTQYF. The DNA of the CDR3 is TGTGCCAGCAGCCGACAGCGGATCACAGATACGCAGTATTTT.

The V and J genes are TRBV20-1 and TRBJ1-1; D is unclear. The CDR3 is 15 residues long. Germline CDR1 reads DFQATT; CDR2 reads SNEGSKA (reference sequence). V was pared by 1 base and J by 2 bases, with 14 bases between. The CDR3 coding sequence is TGCAGTGCTAGAGCCGCACAGATATTAAACACTGAAGCTTTCTTT. Translated, it gives CSARAAQILNTEAFF.

This clonotype was detected many times. The chain employs TRBV7-9 and TRBJ2-1; no definite D call. The CDR3 runs 11 residues. The V and J ends lost 6 bases and 6 bases respectively, with 6 bases between them. Germline assignment: CDR1 SEHNR and CDR2 FQNEAQ (reference sequence). CDR3 coding DNA: TGTGCCAGCAGTCGGGTCAATGAGCAGTTCTTC. Translated, it gives CASSRVNEQFF.

V is TRBV10-3 and J is TRBJ2-7, with 8 bases aligning to TRBD1. J gave up 5 bases and V 6 bases, and 3 bases lay outside the gene matches. The CDR3 contains 12 residues. Per the germline V gene, CDR1 is ENHRY and CDR2 is SYGVKD. The CDR3 reads CAISAGGHEQYF. In DNA, the CDR3 is TGTGCCATCAGCGCAGGGGGCCACGAGCAGTACTTC.

This clonotype was seen many times. The J gene is TRBJ1-1, the V gene TRBV20-1; no definite D call. Per germline, CDR1 DFQATT and CDR2 SNEGSKA (reference sequence). The V end lost 5 bases, the J end lost 10 bases, and 5 bases lay between the germline ends. The CDR3 has 8 amino acids. CDR3 sequence (DNA): TGCAGTGCTTCCCCAGCTTTCTTT. Amino acids: CSASPAFF.